In this sample, the clone carrying this TCR beta chain turned up a few times. The data were obtained in a study of blood T cell repertoires in COVID-19. Study as a whole: The cDNA or gDNA used as material had been derived from T cells, B-cell-depleted T cells, or PBMCs.

With 4 bases removed from V and 2 bases from J, the gap between germline ends came to 11 bases. CDR1 and CDR2 (germline): SNHLY, FYNNEI. This CDR3 is 14 amino acids long. Original analysis: Researchers report that nucleated cell counts were estimated from reference gene primer amplification. Produced via immunoSEQ multiplex PCR; TCRdb's table is partial and in-frame only. V and J calls and clone size follow that table, whereas D and trimming were derived from the DNA. The table shows approximately 200,000 clones, with 65% to 85% occurring only once. In terms of age and location, participants ranged from about 18 to 90 years and lived in about 25 US areas.

Sequencing was carried out using PBMCs or T cells enriched from blood (not recorded which). The source of this sequence is a woman between 40 and 50 years old with acute COVID-19. The rearrangement joins TRBV2 to TRBJ1-1, with a tentative D call TRBD1 (5 bases). The CDR3 DNA reads as TGTGCCAGCAGTGTCGCAGGGCCTAACACTGAAGCTTTCTTT. Residues: CASSVAGPNTEAFF.